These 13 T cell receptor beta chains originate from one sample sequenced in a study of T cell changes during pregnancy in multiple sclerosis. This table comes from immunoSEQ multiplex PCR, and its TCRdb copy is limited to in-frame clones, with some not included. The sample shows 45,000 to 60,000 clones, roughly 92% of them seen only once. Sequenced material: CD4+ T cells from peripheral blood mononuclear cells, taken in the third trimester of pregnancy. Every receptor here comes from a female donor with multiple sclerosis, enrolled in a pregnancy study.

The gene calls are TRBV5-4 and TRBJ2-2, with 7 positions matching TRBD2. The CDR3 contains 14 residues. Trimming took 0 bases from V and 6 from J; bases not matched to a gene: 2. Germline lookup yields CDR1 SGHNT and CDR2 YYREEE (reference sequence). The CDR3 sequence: CASSLAAGAGELFF. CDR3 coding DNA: TGTGCCAGCAGCTTGGCCGCGGGAGCCGGGGAGCTGTTTTTT.

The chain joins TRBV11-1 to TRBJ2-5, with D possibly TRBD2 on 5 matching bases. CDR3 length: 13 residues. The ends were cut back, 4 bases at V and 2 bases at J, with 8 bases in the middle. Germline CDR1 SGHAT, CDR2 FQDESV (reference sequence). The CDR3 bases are TGTGCCAGCAGCTCGGGAATACAAGAGACCCAGTACTTC. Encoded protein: CASSSGIQETQYF.

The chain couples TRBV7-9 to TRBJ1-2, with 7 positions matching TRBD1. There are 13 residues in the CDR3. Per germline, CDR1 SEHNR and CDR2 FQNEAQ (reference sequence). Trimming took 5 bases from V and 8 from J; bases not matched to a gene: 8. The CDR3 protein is CASSHSGGKGYTF. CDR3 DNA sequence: TGTGCCAGCAGCCACTCAGGGGGTAAGGGCTACACCTTC.

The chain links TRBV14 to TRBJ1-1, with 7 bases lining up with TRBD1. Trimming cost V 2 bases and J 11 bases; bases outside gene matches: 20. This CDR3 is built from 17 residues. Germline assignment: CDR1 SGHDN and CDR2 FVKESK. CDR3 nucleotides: TGTGCCAGCAGCCAAAACCTTCCGACAGGGCCGAGATTTGAGGCTTTCTTT. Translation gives CASSQNLPTGPRFEAFF.

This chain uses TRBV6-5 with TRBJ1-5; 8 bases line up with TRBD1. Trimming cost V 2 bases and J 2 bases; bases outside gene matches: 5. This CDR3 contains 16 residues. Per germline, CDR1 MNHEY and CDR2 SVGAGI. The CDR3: CASSYTSDRGNQPQHF. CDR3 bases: TGTGCCAGCAGTTACACCTCGGACAGGGGCAATCAGCCCCAGCATTTT.

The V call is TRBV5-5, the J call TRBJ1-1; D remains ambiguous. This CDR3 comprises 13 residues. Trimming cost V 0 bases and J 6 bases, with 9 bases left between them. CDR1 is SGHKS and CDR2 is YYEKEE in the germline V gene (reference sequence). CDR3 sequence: CASSLGRAPEAFF. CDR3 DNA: TGTGCCAGCAGCTTGGGGAGGGCCCCTGAAGCTTTCTTT.

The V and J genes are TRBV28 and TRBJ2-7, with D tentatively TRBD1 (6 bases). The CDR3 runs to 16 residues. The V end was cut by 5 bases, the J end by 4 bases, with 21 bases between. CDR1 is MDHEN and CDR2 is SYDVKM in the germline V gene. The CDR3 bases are TGTGCCAGCAGTCACCCCGGACAGACTACTAAATACGAGCAGTACTTC. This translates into CASSHPGQTTKYEQYF.

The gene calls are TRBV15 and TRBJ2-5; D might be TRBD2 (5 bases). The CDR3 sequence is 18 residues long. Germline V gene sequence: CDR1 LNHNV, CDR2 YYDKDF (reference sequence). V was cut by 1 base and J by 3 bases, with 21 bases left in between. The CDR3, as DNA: TGTGCCACCAGCAGAGGGGCCAAAGCGGTGCGGCGGGAAGAGACCCAGTACTTC. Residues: CATSRGAKAVRREETQYF.

The CDR3 coding sequence is TGTGCCAGCAGCCAACCGGGGGGGGCTGCTGGAAACACCATATATTTT. It codes for CASSQPGGAAGNTIYF. The rearrangement links TRBV7-6 to TRBJ1-3, with D tentatively TRBD1 (6 bases). Germline-derived CDR1 and CDR2 are SGHVS and FNYEAQ. V was shortened by 5 bases and J by 2 bases, with 16 bases between the two germline ends. CDR3 length: 16 residues.

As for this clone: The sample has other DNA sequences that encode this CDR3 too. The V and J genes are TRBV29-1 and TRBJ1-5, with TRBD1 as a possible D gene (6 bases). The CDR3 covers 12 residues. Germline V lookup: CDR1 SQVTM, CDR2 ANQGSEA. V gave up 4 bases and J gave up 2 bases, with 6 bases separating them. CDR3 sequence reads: CSVGQGNQPQHF. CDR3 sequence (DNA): TGCAGCGTTGGACAGGGCAATCAGCCCCAGCATTTT. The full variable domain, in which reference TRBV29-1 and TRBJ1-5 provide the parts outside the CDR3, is SAVISQKPSRDICQRGTSLTIQCQVDSQVTMMFWYRQQPGQSLTLIATANQGSEATYESGFVIDKFPISRPNLTFSTLTVSNMSPEDSSIYLCSVGQGNQPQHFGDGTRLSIL.

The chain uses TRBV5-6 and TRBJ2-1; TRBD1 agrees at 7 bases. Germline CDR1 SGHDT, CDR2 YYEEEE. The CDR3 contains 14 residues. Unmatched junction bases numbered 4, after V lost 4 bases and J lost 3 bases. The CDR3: CASSTTGIYNEQFF. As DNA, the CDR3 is TGTGCCAGCAGCACGACAGGGATCTACAATGAGCAGTTCTTC.

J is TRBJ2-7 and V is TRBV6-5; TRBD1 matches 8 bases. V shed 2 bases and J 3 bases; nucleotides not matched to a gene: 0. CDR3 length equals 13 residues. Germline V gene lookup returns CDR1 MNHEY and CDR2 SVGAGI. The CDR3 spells CASSYGTGYEQYF. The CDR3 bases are TGTGCCAGCAGTTACGGGACAGGCTACGAGCAGTACTTC.

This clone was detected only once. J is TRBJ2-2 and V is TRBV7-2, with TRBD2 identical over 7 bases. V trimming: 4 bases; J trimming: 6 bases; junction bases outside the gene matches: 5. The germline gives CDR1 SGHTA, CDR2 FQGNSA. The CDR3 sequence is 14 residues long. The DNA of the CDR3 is TGTGCCAGCAGCTATGCCCGGGGGGCCGGGGAGCTGTTTTTT. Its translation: CASSYARGAGELFF.